This TCR beta chain was identified during a study of Ad26.COV2.S vaccination and SARS-CoV-2 variants (dated by TCRdb to about 2021). For the study in its entirety: Vaccine-arm donors were drawn from COV1001, a multicentre, randomized, double-blind, placebo-controlled phase I-IIa trial of Ad26.COV2.S in healthy adults. Ad26.COV2.S was given intramuscularly at 5x10^10 or 1x10^11 viral particles, as a single shot or as two shots 56 days apart. TCRbeta repertoire sequencing was used to assess the specificity and breadth of SARS-CoV-2-reactive T cell receptors after Ad26.COV2.S vaccination. The TCR-sequenced set comprised around 30 samples: around 20 Ad26.COV2.S vaccine recipients, 5 placebo recipients and 8 SARS-CoV-2 convalescent individuals. Trial participants were randomized into five groups of five: low-dose or high-dose Ad26.COV2.S given once or twice, or placebo on both occasions. Investigators did not know the trial group allocation while performing experiments and assessing outcomes.

Study-wide conclusions, independent of this receptor: According to the authors, total T cell responses may have been underestimated by the TCR breadth and depth analyses. After vaccination, substantial breadth of spike-specific CD8+ and CD4+ T cell responses was reported. Vaccine and placebo recipients had similar non-spike TCR breadth, a finding consistent with the vaccine containing only spike. The study lacked the statistical power to compare responses across vaccine doses or regimens. Ad26.COV2.S recipients had higher spike-specific TCR breadth than placebo recipients (P = 0.0014).

The germline V gene (reference sequence) sets CDR1 to SSHAT and CDR2 to FNYEAQ. The CDR3 covers 15 residues, taking in both the cysteine and the phenylalanine. Only the CDR3 DNA stays, 45 bases, in frame from base 1. This specimen's treatment or condition label, per the study, means: 19 received Ad26.COV2.S at low or high dose, single or two shots; about 5 received placebo; per-sample allocation not given. For vaccine and placebo recipients, the sequenced repertoires came from samples collected on day 63 after the first injection. Between 29 July and 7 August 2020, Cohort 1b enrolled 25 adults aged 18-55 years at one site in Boston, USA. Ad26.COV2.S was a replication-incompetent adenovirus type 26 vector that expressed a prefusion-stabilized SARS-CoV-2 spike protein derived from the original Wuhan strain. The immunoSEQ Assay was used to sequence TCRbeta CDR3 regions. After extraction, genomic DNA underwent amplification by bias-controlled multiplex PCR, followed by high-throughput sequencing. In the authors' own workflow: Collapsing and filtering of sequences were performed to quantify the absolute abundance of each unique TCRbeta CDR3 region. T cell fraction was estimated by normalization of TCRbeta template counts to usable DNA, with usable DNA being measured through amplification of reference genes present in all nucleated cells. Repertoire TCRs were annotated as SARS-CoV-2-specific when V gene, CDR3 amino acid sequence and J gene were exactly matched to a known reactive TCR set. The reference SARS-CoV-2 TCR set came from MIRA and was filtered for enrichment in COVID-19-positive ImmuneCODE repertoires, removing public or cross-reactive TCRs. Using the MIRA antigens, annotated TCRs were further analysed by specific ORF or by position within an ORF. Depth was the summed frequency of annotated unique rearrangements, while breadth was defined as annotated unique rearrangements over total unique productive rearrangements. Two-sided Wilcoxon rank-sum tests were applied when comparing TCR breadth between groups. The source is immuneACCESS, and TCRdb retained only in-frame sequences with V and J called. Part of the clones is not carried over; for the studies checked, unresolved V genes explain less than half of this, and the remainder is unexplained. The V and J calls and the clone size are those of that table, but D and trimming were determined from the DNA. This sample comprises about 420,000 clones, roughly 90% of them detected only once. Less than 4% of the sample lies in the top ten.

Remarks on this clone: This clone's antigen is unknown. One junction end does not reproduce the germline sequence, and a read error may be involved.

The receptor chain draws on TRBV7-7 and TRBJ2-5; the junction holds 10 bases that match TRBD1. This receptor was obtained from a person aged 18 to 65 who received the Ad26.COV2.S COVID-19 vaccine or a placebo. The sequencing here drew on peripheral blood, taken in a trial of Ad26.COV2.S vaccine versus placebo. DNA sequence: TGTGCTAGCAGCTTCCGGACAGGGGGGCAAGAGACCCAGTACTTC. The translation is CASSFRTGGQETQYF.